The 25 T cell receptor beta chains below all came from one sample that was sequenced in a study of blood T cell repertoires in COVID-19 (TCRdb year 2020). Library preparation employed the immunoSEQ multiplex PCR assay. TCRdb stores this immuneACCESS table with in-frame sequences only. Part of the clones is absent; in the studies checked, under half of the shortfall reflects unresolved V genes, and no reason is known for the rest. The sample records 110,000 to 150,000 clones, 80% to 90% of which are singletons. The top ten clones comprise 3.5% to 5.5% of the sample. Material: peripheral blood. The source of these receptors is a woman aged 40 to 50 with acute or convalescent COVID-19.

This chain links TRBV4-1 with TRBJ2-1; a weak D match, TRBD2 (5 bases). Trimming took off 6 bases at V and 9 bases at J, with 12 bases between the two ends. The CDR3 extends over 12 amino acids. CDR1 and CDR2 (germline): MGHRA, YSYEKL. The CDR3 coding sequence is TGCGCCAGCAGGGGCGGCGGGTTTGAGCAGTTCTTC. It encodes CASRGGGFEQFF.

The J gene is TRBJ1-6, the V gene TRBV7-2, with D maybe TRBD1 (6 bases). The CDR3 runs 17 residues. Trimming pared 4 bases from V and 0 bases from J, leaving 13 bases between. Germline V gives CDR1 SGHTA, CDR2 FQGNSA. The CDR3 loop is CASSSRDTYSYNSPLHF. CDR3 nucleotides: TGTGCCAGCAGCTCCCGGGACACATACTCCTATAATTCACCCCTCCACTTT.

The chain links TRBV5-1 to TRBJ1-4; the match to TRBD1 covers 7 bases. Germline CDR1 and CDR2: SGHRS and YFSETQ. The CDR3 extends over 14 amino acids. The V gene end was trimmed by 4 bases and the J gene end by 8 bases; junction bases not matched to a gene: 8. The CDR3 nucleotides are TGCGCCAGCAGCCCCGACAGGGCTGGAGAAAAACTGTTTTTT. Protein: CASSPDRAGEKLFF. Combining the CDR3 with reference TRBV5-1 and TRBJ1-4 gives the whole variable domain KAGVTQTPRYLIKTRGQQVTLSCSPISGHRSVSWYQQTPGQGLQFLFEYFSETQRNKGNFPGRFSGRQFSNSRSEMNVSTLELGDSALYLCASSPDRAGEKLFFGSGTQLSVL.

The rearrangement joins TRBV25-1 to TRBJ2-1, with D possibly being TRBD2 (5 bases). CDR3 length: 14 amino acids. Trimming took off 3 bases at V and 10 bases at J, with 16 bases between the two ends. Looked up from germline, CDR1 is MGHDK and CDR2 is SYGVNS. The CDR3 is CASSDSGGGVEQFF. The CDR3, as DNA: TGTGCCAGCAGTGACAGTGGAGGCGGAGTAGAGCAGTTCTTC.

The CDR3 sequence is CASSQEGLASHYEQYF. The CDR3 DNA reads as TGTGCCAGCAGCCAAGAGGGACTAGCCTCTCACTACGAGCAGTACTTC. The rearrangement uses TRBV14 and TRBJ2-7, with TRBD2 matching over 9 bases. Germline CDR1 and CDR2: SGHDN and FVKESK. This CDR3 comprises 16 residues. V lost 0 bases to trimming and J lost 3 bases; unmatched junction nucleotides: 6.

The genes are TRBV19 and TRBJ1-3; 7 nucleotides align to TRBD1. Germline V gene data show CDR1 as LNHDA and CDR2 as SQIVND (reference sequence). The ends lost 4 bases at V and 0 bases at J; junction bases unmatched: 6. The CDR3 sequence is 16 residues long. The CDR3 reads CASSTQTGVSGNTIYF. DNA for the CDR3: TGTGCCAGTAGTACTCAAACAGGGGTCTCTGGAAACACCATATATTTT.

The chain is built from TRBV10-1 and TRBJ2-1; 9 bases fit TRBD1. After removal of 2 bases from V and 7 bases from J, the junction contained 9 bases not matched to a gene. The CDR3 extends over 16 amino acids. Germline-derived CDR1 and CDR2 are WNHNN and SYGVQD (reference sequence). The CDR3 loop reads CASSEHHRGQRNEQFF. CDR3 nucleotides: TGCGCCAGCAGTGAGCACCACAGGGGGCAGCGGAATGAGCAGTTCTTC.

This sequence joins TRBV7-9 and TRBJ1-1; D is unclear. Trimming left V 1 base short and J 6 bases short, with 12 bases between. The CDR3 is 14 residues long. Looked up from germline, CDR1 is SEHNR and CDR2 is FQNEAQ (reference sequence). CDR3 coding DNA: TGTGCCAGCAGCTTAGAGGTGCGGGGAGCTGAAGCTTTCTTT. Translation: CASSLEVRGAEAFF.

This clone was seen only once. The genes are TRBV12-3 or TRBV12-4 and TRBJ2-2, with unresolved D. V gave up 5 bases and J gave up 6 bases, with 7 bases separating them. The length of the CDR3 is 12 residues. As DNA, the CDR3 is TGTGCCAGCAGTCGGTGGTCCGGGGAGCTGTTTTTT. Residues: CASSRWSGELFF.

This chain uses TRBV19 with TRBJ1-1; a possible D gene is TRBD1 (6 bases). Germline CDR1 reads LNHDA; CDR2 reads SQIVND (reference sequence). The ends were cut back, 10 bases at V and 5 bases at J, with 20 bases in the middle. The CDR3 is 14 residues long. CDR3 region: CATRAGRGGTEAFF. CDR3 sequence (DNA): TGTGCCACAAGGGCTGGCAGGGGAGGGACTGAAGCTTTCTTT.

This clone was counted only a few times. This sequence joins TRBV28 and TRBJ1-1; D is possibly TRBD1 (6 bases). Trimming left V 5 bases short and J 8 bases short, with 18 bases between. The CDR3 runs to 14 residues. Germline-derived CDR1 and CDR2 are MDHEN and SYDVKM. The CDR3 loop reads CASSRGQLRIEAFF. DNA of the CDR3: TGTGCCAGCAGTCGAGGACAGCTGAGAATCGAAGCTTTCTTT.

CDR3 amino acids: CASSFLPRLAGGRTDTQYF. CDR3 nucleotide sequence: TGTGCCAGCAGCTTCTTACCTCGACTAGCGGGGGGGCGGACAGATACGCAGTATTTT. V is TRBV7-2 and J is TRBJ2-3; 14 nucleotides agree with TRBD2. The CDR3 length is 19 residues. Germline trimming cut 3 bases from V and 3 bases from J; bases unmatched to any gene: 11. Germline values: CDR1 SGHTA, CDR2 FQGNSA. Together with reference TRBV7-2 and TRBJ2-3, the CDR3 gives the full variable domain: GAGVSQSPSNKVTEKGKDVELRCDPISGHTALYWYRQSLGQGLEFLIYFQGNSAPDKSGLPSDRFSAERTGGSVSTLTIQRTQQEDSAVYLCASSFLPRLAGGRTDTQYFGPGTRLTVL.

This rearrangement joins TRBV28 to TRBJ1-2; D not resolved. Germline V lookup: CDR1 MDHEN, CDR2 SYDVKM. This CDR3 is 11 amino acids long. With 7 bases removed from V and 0 bases from J, the gap between germline ends came to 3 bases. The CDR3 here is CASNTNYGYTF. The DNA of the CDR3 is TGTGCCAGCAACACTAACTATGGCTACACCTTC.

The chain is built from TRBV4-3 and TRBJ2-7; 9 bases align to TRBD2. There are 14 residues in the CDR3. V was pared by 4 bases and J by 3 bases, with 4 bases of the junction left unmatched. The germline gives CDR1 LGHNA, CDR2 YSLEER. Here the CDR3 DNA reads TGCGCCAGCAGCCCACGCGGGGGGGGCTACGAGCAGTACTTC. Protein product: CASSPRGGGYEQYF.

The J gene is TRBJ2-2, the V gene TRBV6-6; the D gene is possibly TRBD2 (5 bases). Trimming removed 2 bases from V and 14 bases from J, with 18 bases in between. The CDR3 runs 14 residues. In germline, CDR1 is MNHNY, CDR2 SVGAGI (reference sequence). CDR3 in amino acids: CASSYASRNPGLFF. CDR3 nucleotide sequence: TGTGCCAGCAGTTACGCCTCTAGAAACCCGGGACTGTTTTTT.

This clone was seen just once. This chain links TRBV4-3 with TRBJ1-1; 8 bases agree with TRBD1. The CDR3 is made up of 15 amino acids. Germline V CDR1 and CDR2: LGHNA, YSLEER. V dropped 2 bases and J dropped 4; count of bases not matched to a gene: 6. The CDR3 DNA is TGCGCCAGCAGCCAACTAAAGACAGGGGTCACTGAAGCTTTCTTT. Encoded protein: CASSQLKTGVTEAFF.

This clone was observed a single time. This rearrangement joins TRBV5-4 to TRBJ1-4, with 7 bases fitting TRBD1. The germline gives CDR1 SGHNT, CDR2 YYREEE (reference sequence). With V trimmed by 0 bases and J by 8 bases, 7 bases remained unmatched. There are 15 residues in the CDR3. The CDR3: CASSLAGSGGEKLFF. The DNA of the CDR3 is TGTGCCAGCAGCTTGGCGGGGTCAGGGGGAGAAAAACTGTTTTTT.

The chain carries TRBV7-9 and TRBJ2-7; 8 bases are shared with TRBD2. Germline CDR1 is SEHNR and CDR2 is FQNEAQ (reference sequence). The CDR3 runs 15 residues. The V segment lost 2 bases and the J segment 2 bases; nucleotides outside the gene matches: 5. The CDR3 DNA reads as TGTGCCAGCAGCTTAACTAGCGGACTAACCTACGAGCAGTACTTC. This encodes CASSLTSGLTYEQYF.

The chain employs TRBV5-1 and TRBJ1-1; D call uncertain. The CDR3 runs 15 residues. Trimming pared 0 bases from V and 4 bases from J, leaving 13 bases between. Germline lookup yields CDR1 SGHRS and CDR2 YFSETQ. CDR3 loop: CASSLGTSVPTEAFF. DNA for the CDR3: TGCGCCAGCAGCTTGGGGACTTCGGTTCCCACTGAAGCTTTCTTT.

V gene TRBV27 combines with J gene TRBJ2-7; TRBD1 agrees at 8 bases. With 6 bases clipped from V and 4 bases from J, the junction kept 8 bases outside the gene matches. This CDR3 is built from 14 residues. CDR1 and CDR2 (germline): MNHEY, SMNVEV (reference sequence). The CDR3: CASRYHQGAYEQYF. The CDR3 DNA reads TGTGCCAGCAGATATCACCAGGGGGCTTACGAGCAGTACTTC.

The gene calls are TRBV29-1 and TRBJ2-5; 9 nucleotides line up with TRBD1. The trim removed 3 bases at V and 2 bases at J, leaving 7 bases unmatched. The CDR3 has 15 residues. Germline V CDR1 and CDR2: SQVTM, ANQGSEA. The CDR3, as DNA: TGCAGCGTTGACATTACAGGGGGCTGGCAAGAGACCCAGTACTTC. The encoded protein is CSVDITGGWQETQYF.

CDR3 bases: TGTGCCAGCTCACCAGGGAGGGGAAAAGGGGAGAGGTCCTACGAGCAGTACTTC. As protein: CASSPGRGKGERSYEQYF. V is TRBV18 and J is TRBJ2-7, with 7 bases lining up with TRBD2. This CDR3 comprises 18 residues. Germline CDR1 is KGHSH and CDR2 is LQKENI. Germline trimming cut 2 bases from V and 1 base from J; bases unmatched to any gene: 14.

The chain couples TRBV9 to TRBJ2-2; D uncertain. The CDR3 extends over 14 amino acids. V was cut by 2 bases and J by 0 bases, with 5 bases left in between. Germline CDR1 SGDLS, CDR2 YYNGEE. The CDR3 region has the DNA TGTGCCAGCAGCGTTACTACGAACACCGGGGAGCTGTTTTTT. Encoded protein: CASSVTTNTGELFF.

The chain is built from TRBV6-6 and TRBJ2-7, with 9 positions matching TRBD2. The CDR3 has 17 residues. Losses at the gene ends were 5 bases for V and 3 bases for J; bases not matched to a gene: 14. Germline CDR1 is MNHNY and CDR2 is SVGAGI (reference sequence). Here the CDR3 DNA reads TGTGCCAGCAGTCCCCTTAAGAATAGCGGGAGTAACTACGAGCAGTACTTC. Its protein is CASSPLKNSGSNYEQYF.

This clone has a handful of counts. The chain links TRBV18 to TRBJ1-1; D ambiguous. Germline CDR1 is KGHSH and CDR2 is LQKENI. This CDR3 contains 15 residues. V shed 6 bases and J shed 0 bases, with 14 bases lying between them. CDR3 DNA: TGTGCCAGCTCGCCAGACATTGCTATGAACACTGAAGCTTTCTTT. The encoded protein is CASSPDIAMNTEAFF.